A single TCR beta chain is shown here with its context. No cognate antigen has been identified for it. The junction does not match germline at one end; this may be a read error. The data were taken from a study of CD8 T cells in ankylosing spondylitis (dated by TCRdb to 2016 to 2017). Some background on the complete study: T cell receptor beta repertoires were profiled in healthy donors and ankylosing spondylitis patients so that disease-linked TCR variants could be found. The full study cohort comprised about 24 ankylosing spondylitis patients and 110 or so healthy donors. Peripheral blood samples were taken, and synovial fluid was additionally collected from ankylosing spondylitis patients. The paper's findings and limits, for the study overall: Some of the motif variants had been reported before in the synovial fluid and blood of reactive arthritis patients, a finding that suggests common disease-initiation mechanisms. A CD8+ phenotype was shown by the disease-linked clones, which were found at relatively low frequencies in peripheral blood. Significant enrichment of the disease-linked clones was reported in matched synovial fluid samples from ankylosing spondylitis patients. Blood from ankylosing spondylitis patients appeared to be characterized by a TCR beta motif composed of several highly homologous amino acid variants.

These reads were obtained on an Illumina HiSeq 2500. Quantitative 5'-RACE with molecular barcodes was used to prepare TCR beta libraries. As for the authors' bioinformatics: Disease-linked TCR variants were identified with a new computational method built on a probabilistic model of VDJ rearrangement. Through fastp at Q25 and MiXCR, TCRdb rebuilt clones from the public reads, retaining in-frame beta chains. Every CDR3 protein is listed once, alongside the most common genes and DNA of its rows. The V and J calls were determined by TCRdb, not by the authors. The sample table records more than 150,000 distinct CDR3 sequences; around a tenth of these occur just once. The top ten clonotypes cover almost 30% of the sample. CDR1 MGHDK and CDR2 SYGVNS are derived from the germline V gene. Reading from cysteine to phenylalanine, the CDR3 counts 15 amino acids. The entry retains the CDR3 DNA only, 45 bases that are in frame from base 1.

The sequenced sample consisted of blood, either unsorted or a sorted T cell fraction (not recorded which). The receptor was derived from a male donor with ankylosing spondylitis or in good health (not recorded which). Recombination linked TRBV25-1 to TRBJ2-3; a tentative D match to TRBD1 spans 6 bases. In nucleotides, the sequence is TGTGCCAGCAGTGAATACCCACAGGGAAAAGATGCGCAGTATTTT. It specifies CASSEYPQGKDAQYF.